This TCR beta chain was captured in a study of T-cell reconstitution after alpha-beta-depleted transplantation in children (dated by TCRdb to between 2015 and 2016). Regarding the complete study: The study quantitatively tracked T-cell immune reconstitution after TCRalphabeta/CD19-depleted allogeneic hematopoietic cell transplantation in children using TCR repertoire profiling. The research as a whole found: In some patients, the high TCRbeta diversity seen at day 60 was put down to recipient T cells and intrathymic progenitors that had survived conditioning. The apparently early alphabetaT-cell count recovery about two months after transplant was reportedly dependent on only several hundred rapidly expanded clones derived from non-depleted graft cells. Over the following months the frequencies of hyperexpanded clones went down, and after one year T-cell counts and TCRbeta diversity were mostly credited to newly produced T cells.

As concerns this clonotype: What antigen it recognizes has not been identified. No base qualities exist here, and no much larger clone lies one base off it.

The treatment or condition label here, explained by the study, means: allogeneic hematopoietic cell transplantation with graft depleted of TCRalphabeta T cells and CD19 B cells. The children who served as transplant recipients had been given grafts of TCRalphabeta/CD19-depleted allogeneic hematopoietic cells. The receptor library was made with PCR. The sample was run on an Illumina HiSeq 2500. TCR libraries were prepared with molecular barcoding, using unique molecular identifiers to normalize TCRbeta repertoire quantification. TCRdb trimmed public reads at Q25 via fastp, called clones via MiXCR and kept in-frame beta chains. Every CDR3 protein is listed once, alongside the most common genes and DNA of its rows. In this sample the table shows around 270,000 distinct CDR3 sequences, over 7.5% of which occur a single time. 8.5% to 9.5% of the sample is in the top ten clones. This receptor was identified in a female patient aged 2 to 10 who had a stem cell transplant for Fanconi anemia, so the T cells may come from the graft donor. This specimen consisted of peripheral blood, obtained 360 days after TCRalphabeta/CD19-depleted stem cell transplant.

The nucleotide sequence is given as TGCAGCTTGCTAGTAACAGGATTAGCAGCTTTCTTT. Its product reads: CSLLVTGLAAFF. Recombination joined TRBV20-1 with TRBJ1-1; possibly the D gene is TRBD1, per 5 matching bases. Inclusive of the bounding cysteine and phenylalanine, the CDR3 is 12 residues long. Of the read, only the CDR3 DNA is kept; its 36 bases are in frame from base 1. Per the germline V gene (reference sequence), DFQATT is the CDR1 and SNEGSKA is the CDR2.